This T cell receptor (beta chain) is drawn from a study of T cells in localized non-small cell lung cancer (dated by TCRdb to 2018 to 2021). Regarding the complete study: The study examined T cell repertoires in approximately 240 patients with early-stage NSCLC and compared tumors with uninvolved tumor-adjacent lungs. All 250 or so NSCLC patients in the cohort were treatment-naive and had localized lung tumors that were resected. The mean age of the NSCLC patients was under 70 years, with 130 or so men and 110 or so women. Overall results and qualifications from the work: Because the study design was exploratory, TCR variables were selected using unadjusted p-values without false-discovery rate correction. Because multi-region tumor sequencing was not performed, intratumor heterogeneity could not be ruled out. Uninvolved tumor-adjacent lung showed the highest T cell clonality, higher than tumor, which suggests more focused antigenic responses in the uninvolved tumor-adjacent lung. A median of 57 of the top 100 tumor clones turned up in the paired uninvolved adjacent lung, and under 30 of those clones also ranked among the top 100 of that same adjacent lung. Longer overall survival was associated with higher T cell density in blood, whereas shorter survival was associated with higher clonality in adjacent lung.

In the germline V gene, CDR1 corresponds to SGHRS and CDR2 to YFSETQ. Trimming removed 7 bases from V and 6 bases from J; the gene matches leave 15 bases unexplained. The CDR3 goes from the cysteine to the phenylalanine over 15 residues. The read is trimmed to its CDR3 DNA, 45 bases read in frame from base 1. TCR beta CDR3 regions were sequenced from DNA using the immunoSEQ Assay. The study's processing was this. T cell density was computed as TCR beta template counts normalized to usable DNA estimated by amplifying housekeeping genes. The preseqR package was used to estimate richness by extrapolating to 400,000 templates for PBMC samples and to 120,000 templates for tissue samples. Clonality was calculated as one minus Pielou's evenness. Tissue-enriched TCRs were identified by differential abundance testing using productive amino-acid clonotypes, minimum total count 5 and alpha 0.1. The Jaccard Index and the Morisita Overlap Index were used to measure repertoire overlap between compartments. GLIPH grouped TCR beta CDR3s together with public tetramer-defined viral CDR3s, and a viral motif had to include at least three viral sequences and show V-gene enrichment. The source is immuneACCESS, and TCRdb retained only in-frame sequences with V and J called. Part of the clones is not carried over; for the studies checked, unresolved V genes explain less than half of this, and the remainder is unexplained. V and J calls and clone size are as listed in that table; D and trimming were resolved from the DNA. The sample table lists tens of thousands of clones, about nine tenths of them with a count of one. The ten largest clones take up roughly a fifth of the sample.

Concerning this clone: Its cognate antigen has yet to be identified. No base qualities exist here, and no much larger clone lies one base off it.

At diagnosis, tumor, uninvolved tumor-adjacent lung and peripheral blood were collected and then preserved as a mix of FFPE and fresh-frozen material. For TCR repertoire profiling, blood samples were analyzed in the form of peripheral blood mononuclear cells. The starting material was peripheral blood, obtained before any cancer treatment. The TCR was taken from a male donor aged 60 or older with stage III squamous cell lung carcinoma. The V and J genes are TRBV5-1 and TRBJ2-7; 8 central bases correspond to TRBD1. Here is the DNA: TGCGCCAGCTCCGCCTTGGGACAGGCCCGGAGCGAGCAGTACTTC. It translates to CASSALGQARSEQYF.